The rows below give T cell receptor beta chains drawn from one sample of a study. TCRdb analysed the 5' RACE reads with MiXCR anew, one entry per CDR3 protein. The sample records approximately 7,900 distinct CDR3 sequences, 65% to 70% being singletons. The sequenced material came from tumor-infiltrating naive CD4+ T cells sorted from the breast tumor. These receptors all stem from a female donor with breast cancer. Both conserved end residues are trimmed from each CDR3.

v_call cdr3_aa
TRBV7-2 ASSFSGAMNTEAF
TRBV7-8 ASSRLGSVGNSPLH
TRBV7-2 ASSLNSGQTYGYT
TRBV7-8 ATSDPTGTGRDTQY
TRBV4-2 ASSQAGLAGHNEQY
TRBV12-3/TRBV12-4 ASSFIAGTGQPQH
TRBV5-1 ASSPPAYEQY
TRBV20-1 SASSRGLTLAKNIQY
TRBV7-2 ASSFNGQYGYT
TRBV20-1 SARGDFTNTGELF
TRBV5-4 ASSRRQGLLYRYGYT
TRBV6-5 ASMDQGLAGGQETQY
TRBV5-1 ASSPEGGWSTGELF
TRBV5-1 ASSLAPASYEQY
TRBV3-1 ASSTSRYEQY
TRBV7-2 ASSLVGTRYNEQF
TRBV7-6 ASRRGSSYNEQF
TRBV12-3/TRBV12-4 ASSSQSQPQH
TRBV7-3 ASSPRASGRAETQY
TRBV4-1 ASRAWTGFGYT
TRBV5-1 ASSLAVREDEQY
TRBV5-1 ASSPGGGNYMNTEAF
TRBV10-3 AISERQRHRSPLH
TRBV18 ASSRGVSSYEQY
TRBV9 ASSSHAGKTQY
TRBV7-2 ASSPRGPTSTEQY
TRBV12-3/TRBV12-4 ASSSRGQAYTGELF
TRBV7-2 ASSPGQGRTGELF
TRBV6-5 ASSYNTNTEAF
TRBV10-3 AITAGVNQPQH
TRBV15 ATSLEGQPQH
TRBV7-3 ASGGMDEQF
TRBV5-1 ASSGHRVSSYNEQF
TRBV20-1 SAPRDYSYNEQF
TRBV20-1 SARVQGTDTQY
TRBV29-1 SVSQQGAWGQY
TRBV20-1 SVRVSGVSSYNEQF
TRBV9 ASSFGGRVTDTQY
TRBV7-2 ASSFSRSGADNQPQH
TRBV5-1 ASMDRSGTGELF
TRBV5-1 ASSERVGNYGYT
TRBV20-1 SAGERSRGWETQY
TRBV3-1 ASSQDVWGVDTQY
TRBV5-6 ASSLRNSGNTIY
TRBV12-3/TRBV12-4 ASSTGQHYGYT
TRBV12-3/TRBV12-4 ASGLGRTDTQY
TRBV5-1 ASSWVWGASKNEQF
TRBV29-1 SGGQGAFEAF
TRBV29-1 SPTDTPGTDTQY
TRBV5-1 ASRYETNTEAF
TRBV5-1 ASRPPGLAVETQY